Sequencing of this T cell receptor beta chain was carried out in a study of T cell repertoires in cytomegalovirus infection (dated 2019 in TCRdb). Notes on the research overall: The HLA type of each donor mattered for the analysis, because public TCR beta signatures pointed to carriage of CMV infection along with the matching HLA type.

Spanning cysteine to phenylalanine, the CDR3 consists of 11 amino acids. Here the CDR3 DNA is all that survives: 33 bases in frame from base 1. Reading the germline V gene (reference sequence) gives CDR1 SEHNR and CDR2 FQNEAQ. The junction shows trimming of 11 bases on V and 0 bases on J, plus 2 bases between the germline ends. The sequencing machine was an Illumina HiSeq 1500. The public reads were run again by TCRdb, first through fastp at Q25 and then through MiXCR, and only productive beta chains were kept. Rows matching on CDR3 protein sequence are summarized as one entry with the most common DNA and genes. Recorded for this sample are around 290,000 distinct CDR3 sequences; about 26% of them occurred a single time. Approximately 15% of the sample belongs to the ten largest clones. Comments on this clonotype: The specificity of this receptor is unknown. No base quality information exists; no much larger clone differs at one position.

Overall study outcomes, separate from this receptor: The ex vivo response was dominated by HLA-C-restricted CMV-specific TCR beta clonotypes, which also provided the single most frequent clonotype in two of eight donors. Carriers of CMV infection plus the relevant HLA type were discriminated by the cumulative frequency of public TCR beta family members in the study cohort and in an independent roughly 400-donor cohort.

What was sequenced was PBMCs. The clonotype comes from a human donor in good health (CMV status not recorded). Some clones in this sample may be carry-over from other donors' samples. Rearrangement joined TRBV7-9 to TRBJ2-6; no D gene can be assigned with confidence. At the DNA level, the sequence is TGTGCCGGCTCTGGGGCCAACGTCCTGACTTTC. Its protein reads: CAGSGANVLTF.